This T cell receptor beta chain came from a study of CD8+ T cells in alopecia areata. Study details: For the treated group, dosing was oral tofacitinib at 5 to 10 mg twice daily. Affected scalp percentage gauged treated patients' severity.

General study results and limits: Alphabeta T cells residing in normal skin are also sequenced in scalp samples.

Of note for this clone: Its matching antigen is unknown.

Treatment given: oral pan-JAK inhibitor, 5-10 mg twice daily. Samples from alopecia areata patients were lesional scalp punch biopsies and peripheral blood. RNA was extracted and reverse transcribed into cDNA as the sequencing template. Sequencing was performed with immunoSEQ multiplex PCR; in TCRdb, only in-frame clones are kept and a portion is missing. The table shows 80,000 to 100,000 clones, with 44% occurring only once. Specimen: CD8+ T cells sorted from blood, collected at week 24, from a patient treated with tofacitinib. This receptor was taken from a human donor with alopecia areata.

Here the CDR3 reads CASSYGEGTGRETQYF. CDR3 nucleotide sequence: TGTGCCAGCAGTTACGGGGAGGGGACAGGGAGGGAGACCCAGTACTTC. This rearrangement joins TRBV6-5 to TRBJ2-5; TRBD1 agrees at 9 bases. Germline assignment: CDR1 MNHEY and CDR2 SVGAGI. Trimming cost V 2 bases and J 5 bases; bases outside gene matches: 9. The CDR3 is 16 amino acids.